The sequence of this T cell receptor beta chain was determined in a study of T-cell memory formation after mild COVID-19. TCRdb analysed the 5' RACE reads with MiXCR anew, one entry per CDR3 protein. This table has 44,000 or so distinct CDR3 sequences, 7.5% to 10% appearing once. The V segment lost 7 bases and the J segment 9 bases; nucleotides outside the gene matches: 6. CDR1 is WSHSY and CDR2 is SAAADI in the germline V gene. CDR3 length equals 13 residues. The sequencing sample was made of PBMCs or a T cell subset sorted from them (not recorded which). This receptor was identified in an adult woman who had mild COVID-19 (a few samples of this study predate the infection). Cell type and time point are not known. The chain links TRBV10-2 to TRBJ2-1; 10 nucleotides line up with TRBD2. In DNA, the CDR3 is TGCGCCAGCAAGTCTAGCGGGGGTGTTGAGCAGTTCTTC. This gives the protein CASKSSGGVEQFF.